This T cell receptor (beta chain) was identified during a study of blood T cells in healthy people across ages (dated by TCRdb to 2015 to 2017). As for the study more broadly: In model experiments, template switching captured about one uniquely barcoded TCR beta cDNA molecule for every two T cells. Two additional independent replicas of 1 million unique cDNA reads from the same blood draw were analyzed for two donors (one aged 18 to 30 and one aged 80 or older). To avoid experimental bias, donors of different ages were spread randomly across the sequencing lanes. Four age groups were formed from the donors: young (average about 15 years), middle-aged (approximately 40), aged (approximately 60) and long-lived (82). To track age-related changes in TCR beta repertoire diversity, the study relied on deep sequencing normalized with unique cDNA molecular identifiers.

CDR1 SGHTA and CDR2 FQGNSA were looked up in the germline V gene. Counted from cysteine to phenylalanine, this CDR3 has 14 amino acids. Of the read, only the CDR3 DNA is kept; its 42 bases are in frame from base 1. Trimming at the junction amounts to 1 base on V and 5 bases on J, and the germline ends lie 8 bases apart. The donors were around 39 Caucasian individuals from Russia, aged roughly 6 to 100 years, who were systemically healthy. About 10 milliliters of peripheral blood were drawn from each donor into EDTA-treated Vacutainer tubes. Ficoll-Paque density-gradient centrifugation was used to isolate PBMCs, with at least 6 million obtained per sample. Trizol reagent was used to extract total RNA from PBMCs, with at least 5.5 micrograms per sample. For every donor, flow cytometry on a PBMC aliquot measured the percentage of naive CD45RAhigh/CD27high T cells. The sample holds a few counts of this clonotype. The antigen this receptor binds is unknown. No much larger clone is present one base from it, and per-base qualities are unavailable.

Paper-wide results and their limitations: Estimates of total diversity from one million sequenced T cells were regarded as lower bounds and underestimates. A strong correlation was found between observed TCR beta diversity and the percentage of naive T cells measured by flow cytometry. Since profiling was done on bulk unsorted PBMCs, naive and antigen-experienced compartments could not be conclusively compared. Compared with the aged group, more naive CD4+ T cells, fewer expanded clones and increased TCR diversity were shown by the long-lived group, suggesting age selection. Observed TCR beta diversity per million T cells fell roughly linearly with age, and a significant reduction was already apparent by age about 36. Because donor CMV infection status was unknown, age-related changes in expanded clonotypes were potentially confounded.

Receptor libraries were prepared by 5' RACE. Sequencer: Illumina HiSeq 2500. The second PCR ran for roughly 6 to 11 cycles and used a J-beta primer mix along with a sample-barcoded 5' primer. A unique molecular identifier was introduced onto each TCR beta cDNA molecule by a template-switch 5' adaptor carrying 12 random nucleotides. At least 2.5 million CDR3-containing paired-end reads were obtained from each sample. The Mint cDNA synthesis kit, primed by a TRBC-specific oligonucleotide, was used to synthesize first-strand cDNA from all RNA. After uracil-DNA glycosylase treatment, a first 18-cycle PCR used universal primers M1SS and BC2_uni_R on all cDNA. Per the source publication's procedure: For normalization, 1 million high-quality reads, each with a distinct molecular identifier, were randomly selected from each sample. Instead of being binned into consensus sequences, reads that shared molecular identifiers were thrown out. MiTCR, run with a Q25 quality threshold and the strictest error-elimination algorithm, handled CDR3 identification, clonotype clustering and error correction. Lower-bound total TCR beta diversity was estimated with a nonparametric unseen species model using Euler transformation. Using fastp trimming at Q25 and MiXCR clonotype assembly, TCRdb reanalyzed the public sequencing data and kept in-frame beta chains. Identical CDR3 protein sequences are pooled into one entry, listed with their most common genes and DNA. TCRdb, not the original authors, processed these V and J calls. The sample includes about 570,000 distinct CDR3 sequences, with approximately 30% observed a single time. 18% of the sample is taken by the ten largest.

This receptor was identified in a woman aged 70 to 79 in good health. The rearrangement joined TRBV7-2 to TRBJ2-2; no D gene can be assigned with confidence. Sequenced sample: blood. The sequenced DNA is TGTGCCAGCAGCTTAGGTTTTGGGACCGGGGAGCTGTTTTTT. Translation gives CASSLGFGTGELFF.